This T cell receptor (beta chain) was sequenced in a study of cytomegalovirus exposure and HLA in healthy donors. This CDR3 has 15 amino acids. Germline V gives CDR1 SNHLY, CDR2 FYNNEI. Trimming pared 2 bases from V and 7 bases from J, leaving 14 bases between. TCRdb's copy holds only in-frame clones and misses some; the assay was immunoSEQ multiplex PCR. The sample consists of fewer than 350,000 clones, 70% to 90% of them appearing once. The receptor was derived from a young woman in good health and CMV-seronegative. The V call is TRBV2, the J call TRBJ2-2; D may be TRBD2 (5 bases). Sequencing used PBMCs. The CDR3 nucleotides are TGTGCCAGCAGTGAATTGGCTAGCTCGGTCGGGGAGCTGTTTTTT. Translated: CASSELASSVGELFF. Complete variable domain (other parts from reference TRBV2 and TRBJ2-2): EPEVTQTPSHQVTQMGQEVILRCVPISNHLYFYWYRQILGQKVEFLVSFYNNEISEKSEIFDDQFSVERPDGSNFTLKIRSTKLEDSAMYFCASSELASSVGELFFGEGSRLTVL.